Sequencing of this T cell receptor beta chain was carried out in a study of cytomegalovirus exposure and HLA in healthy donors. Primers for the PCR totalled 60 Vbeta and 13 Jbeta. The table came from immunoSEQ multiplex PCR; TCRdb's copy has only in-frame clones and leaves some out. The table lists about 90,000 clones, approximately 65% of them singletons. A remark on this clone: No antigen is known for it.

V was cut by 4 bases and J by 0 bases, with 16 bases left in between. CDR1 and CDR2 (germline): SEHNR, FQNEAQ (reference sequence). The length of the CDR3 is 17 residues. General study results and limits: Roughly uniform depth of sequencing across donors was assumed in presence/absence analyses. The study put 150 to 200 TCR beta chains on its list as cytomegalovirus-associated.

The material sequenced was PBMCs. The chain has TRBV7-9 and TRBJ1-3; D might be TRBD1 (5 bases). The TCR was taken from a man aged 30 to 39 in good health and CMV-seronegative. Here the CDR3 reads CASSSELQARSGNTIYF. The CDR3, as DNA: TGTGCCAGCAGCTCAGAACTACAGGCCCGCTCTGGAAACACCATATATTTT.